The 18 T cell receptor beta chains below were found in one sample sequenced in a study of blood T cell repertoires in COVID-19. Produced via immunoSEQ multiplex PCR; TCRdb's table is partial and in-frame only. The table shows some 150,000 clones, with around 78% occurring only once. The sequenced sample consisted of PBMCs or T cells enriched from blood (not recorded which). These receptors all stem from a woman between 50 and 59 years old who had recovered from COVID-19.

The sample holds a few counts of this clone. The chain uses TRBV6-5 and TRBJ1-6; 7 bases agree with TRBD1. CDR3 length: 14 amino acids. Trimming cost V 6 bases and J 10 bases; bases outside gene matches: 9. Per germline, CDR1 MNHEY and CDR2 SVGAGI. In DNA form, the CDR3 reads TGTGCCAGCAGGGTTGACAGGGTCAGCTCACCCCTCCACTTT. As protein: CASRVDRVSSPLHF.

V is TRBV27 and J is TRBJ1-1, with a tentative D call TRBD1 (6 bases). The V end was cut by 5 bases, the J end by 10 bases, with 17 bases between. Germline V gives CDR1 MNHEY, CDR2 SMNVEV (reference sequence). CDR3 length equals 13 residues. The CDR3 coding sequence is TGTGCCAGCAGTCTTAGCGACAGGAAAGGAGCTTTCTTT. Protein product: CASSLSDRKGAFF.

V is TRBV18 and J is TRBJ2-1; D call uncertain. Germline V gives CDR1 KGHSH, CDR2 LQKENI. This CDR3 region has 13 residues. The germline V and J ends were trimmed by 3 bases and 7 bases, with 10 bases remaining between them. DNA of the CDR3: TGTGCCAGCTCACCTTCGGTGCGGAATGAGCAGTTCTTC. It translates to CASSPSVRNEQFF.

The gene calls are TRBV5-1 and TRBJ1-1; 11 bases match TRBD1. With 2 bases clipped from V and 7 bases from J, the junction kept 10 bases outside the gene matches. In germline, CDR1 is SGHRS, CDR2 YFSETQ. The CDR3 covers 16 residues. CDR3 region: CASSLSLGQGENEAFF. DNA of the CDR3: TGCGCCAGCAGCTTATCCCTGGGACAGGGGGAGAATGAAGCTTTCTTT.

The chain joins TRBV19 to TRBJ1-1, with TRBD1 matching over 7 bases. The CDR3 sequence is 16 residues long. Germline V gene lookup returns CDR1 LNHDA and CDR2 SQIVND (reference sequence). V was clipped by 10 bases and J by 3 bases; unmatched bases: 17. CDR3 coding DNA: TGTGCCACTTCCGACAGGGCGGGACAGTCGTACACTGAAGCTTTCTTT. This codes for CATSDRAGQSYTEAFF.

This rearrangement joins TRBV7-9 to TRBJ2-1; 7 positions match TRBD1. Germline V gives CDR1 SEHNR, CDR2 FQNEAQ (reference sequence). The CDR3 spans 13 residues. V trimming: 2 bases; J trimming: 6 bases; junction bases outside the gene matches: 1. As DNA, the CDR3 is TGTGCCAGCAGCTTATCAGGGGGCAATGAGCAGTTCTTC. Protein: CASSLSGGNEQFF. The complete variable domain, with remaining parts taken from reference TRBV7-9 and TRBJ2-1, reads DTGVSQNPRHKITKRGQNVTFRCDPISEHNRLYWYRQTLGQGPEFLTYFQNEAQLEKSRLLSDRFSAERPKGSFSTLEIQRTEQGDSAMYLCASSLSGGNEQFFGPGTRLTVL.

The chain couples TRBV28 to TRBJ1-2; TRBD1 agrees at 8 bases. Losses at the gene ends were 8 bases for V and 8 bases for J; bases not matched to a gene: 4. Germline assignment: CDR1 MDHEN and CDR2 SYDVKM. The CDR3 is 11 amino acids. Here the CDR3 DNA reads TGTGCCAGCGTCGACAGGGGAGGCTACACCTTC. This gives the protein CASVDRGGYTF.

The chain uses TRBV5-4 and TRBJ2-5, with D unclear. CDR1 and CDR2 from the germline V gene are SGHNT and YYREEE (reference sequence). V lost 4 bases and J 5 bases, leaving 18 bases between the germline ends. This CDR3 comprises 15 residues. The CDR3 DNA is TGTGCCAGCAGCCCCCCCGGCGGTGGGTGGGAGACCCAGTACTTC. It translates to CASSPPGGGWETQYF.

The V gene is TRBV29-1, the J gene TRBJ2-3; D gene ambiguous. The ends were cut back, 2 bases at V and 5 bases at J, with 5 bases in the middle. The CDR3 spans 11 residues. Germline CDR1 SQVTM, CDR2 ANQGSEA. The CDR3 coding sequence is TGCAGCGTTGAATACGGAGATACGCAGTATTTT. Translated, it gives CSVEYGDTQYF.

This clone was seen once. CDR3 in amino acids: CASKQGAGTEAFF. CDR3 DNA sequence: TGTGCCAGCAAACAGGGGGCAGGAACTGAAGCTTTCTTT. This chain connects TRBV6-5 to TRBJ1-1, with 9 bases fitting TRBD1. Germline V gene data show CDR1 as MNHEY and CDR2 as SVGAGI. The CDR3 spans 13 residues. J lost 5 bases, V lost 7 bases, and 5 bases had no gene match.

This clone was seen only once. This chain uses TRBV13 with TRBJ1-1; 7 positions agree with TRBD1. Trimming at V came to 4 bases and at J to 1 base, leaving 6 bases not matched to a gene. The V gene's germline CDR1 is PRHDT and CDR2 FYEKMQ (reference sequence). The CDR3 covers 15 residues. CDR3 coding DNA: TGTGCCAGCAGCTCACCACAGGGGTGGAACACTGAAGCTTTCTTT. Translation gives CASSSPQGWNTEAFF. Full variable domain (missing parts from reference TRBV13 and TRBJ1-1): AAGVIQSPRHLIKEKRETATLKCYPIPRHDTVYWYQQGPGQDPQFLISFYEKMQSDKGSIPDRFSAQQFSDYHSELNMSSLELGDSALYFCASSSPQGWNTEAFFGQGTRLTVV.

The count of this clone is one. The V gene is TRBV28, the J gene TRBJ1-1; 7 positions match TRBD1. The germline CDR1 and CDR2 sequences are MDHEN and SYDVKM. V lost 4 bases and J lost 2; bases outside the gene matches: 10. The CDR3 is made up of 16 amino acids. CDR3 in amino acids: CASSSPPGGGNTEAFF. Written as DNA, the CDR3 is TGTGCCAGCAGTTCCCCCCCAGGGGGTGGTAACACTGAAGCTTTCTTT. Complete variable domain (other parts from reference TRBV28 and TRBJ1-1): DVKVTQSSRYLVKRTGEKVFLECVQDMDHENMFWYRQDPGLGLRLIYFSYDVKMKEKGDIPEGYSVSREKKERFSLILESASTNQTSMYLCASSSPPGGGNTEAFFGQGTRLTVV.

The V gene is TRBV19, the J gene TRBJ2-2, with D tentatively TRBD2 (7 bases). The CDR3 runs 18 residues. CDR1 and CDR2 (germline): LNHDA, SQIVND (reference sequence). Trimming shortened V by 1 base and J by 0 bases, and 15 bases separated the two germline ends. The CDR3 sequence is CASSIGSGGGTNTGELFF. The CDR3 DNA sequence: TGTGCCAGTAGTATAGGTTCGGGGGGCGGGACGAACACCGGGGAGCTGTTTTTT.

The V and J genes are TRBV29-1 and TRBJ2-3; D gene unclear. Germline values: CDR1 SQVTM, CDR2 ANQGSEA. The V end was cut by 0 bases, the J end by 4 bases, with 14 bases between. This CDR3 has 15 amino acids. CDR3 sequence: CSVEEVGVLADTQYF. The CDR3 bases are TGCAGCGTTGAAGAGGTCGGAGTGCTGGCAGATACGCAGTATTTT.

This chain links TRBV11-2 with TRBJ1-2; 9 bases match TRBD1. Germline-derived CDR1 and CDR2 are SGHAT and FQNNGV. This CDR3 has 17 residues. With V trimmed by 4 bases and J by 0 bases, 9 bases remained unmatched. This CDR3 reads CASSSGQGRSANYGYTF. CDR3 sequence (DNA): TGTGCCAGCAGCTCGGGACAGGGAAGATCGGCTAACTATGGCTACACCTTC.

The chain couples TRBV30 to TRBJ2-1, with D maybe TRBD2 (5 bases). Germline V gives CDR1 GTSNPN, CDR2 SVGIG (reference sequence). Trimming took 5 bases from V and 2 from J, leaving 10 bases between them. This CDR3 has 13 amino acids. The CDR3 spells CAWDAGTYNEQFF. DNA for the CDR3: TGTGCCTGGGACGCCGGGACCTACAATGAGCAGTTCTTC.

The rearrangement uses TRBV5-6 and TRBJ2-3; TRBD1 matches at 11 bases. The CDR3 runs 16 residues. Trimming took 4 bases from V and 1 from J; bases not matched to a gene: 5. Germline V gene lookup returns CDR1 SGHDT and CDR2 YYEEEE. CDR3 nucleotides: TGTGCCAGCAGCCCGGGACAGGGGGAGGGCACAGATACGCAGTATTTT. This codes for CASSPGQGEGTDTQYF.

V is TRBV5-6 and J is TRBJ2-1; 8 bases align to TRBD1. CDR3 length: 13 amino acids. V trimming: 4 bases; J trimming: 9 bases; junction bases outside the gene matches: 6. Per germline, CDR1 SGHDT and CDR2 YYEEEE. In DNA form, the CDR3 reads TGTGCCAGCAGCCCGGACAGGGCGAGTGAGCAGTTCTTC. This sequence encodes CASSPDRASEQFF.